One and the same sample provided the 17 T cell receptor beta chains below, sequenced in a study of cytomegalovirus exposure and HLA in healthy donors. The primer mix had 60 Vbeta and 13 Jbeta primers. Sequenced by immunoSEQ multiplex PCR; TCRdb stores in-frame clones only, minus some. Among about 180,000 clones listed, about four fifths were seen once. The sequenced sample consisted of PBMCs. Receptors originate from a woman in her 30s in good health and CMV-seronegative.

The CDR3 nucleotides read TGTGCCAGCAGTATTGGACAGGGAACATGGACTGAAGCTTTCTTT. This translates into CASSIGQGTWTEAFF. V gene TRBV28 combines with J gene TRBJ1-1, with TRBD1 identical over 8 bases. Germline V gene sequence: CDR1 MDHEN, CDR2 SYDVKM. This CDR3 has 15 residues. V dropped 5 bases and J dropped 5; count of bases not matched to a gene: 10.

This clone was seen just once. The chain employs TRBV10-3 and TRBJ2-3, with 7 nucleotides matching TRBD2. Trimming cost V 2 bases and J 1 base; bases outside gene matches: 6. Germline assignment: CDR1 ENHRY and CDR2 SYGVKD. CDR3 length: 16 amino acids. The CDR3 bases are TGTGCCATCAGTGAGGATCCTAGCGGAGGCACAGATACGCAGTATTTT. Translating gives CAISEDPSGGTDTQYF.

The sample holds a few counts of this clone. CDR3 sequence: CASSFGLAAKNIQYF. In DNA form, the CDR3 reads TGTGCCAGCAGCTTCGGACTGGCAGCCAAAAACATTCAGTACTTC. V gene TRBV7-2 combines with J gene TRBJ2-4; possibly TRBD2 for D (5 bases). CDR3 size: 15 residues. Germline CDR1 and CDR2: SGHTA and FQGNSA. V dropped 3 bases and J dropped 0 bases, with 9 bases sitting between them.

The chain uses TRBV6-5 and TRBJ2-2, with 10 bases fitting TRBD1. Germline-derived CDR1 and CDR2 are MNHEY and SVGAGI. The CDR3 totals 14 residues. J lost 5 bases, V lost 10 bases, and 7 bases had no gene match. The CDR3 loop is CATRTGGRTGELFF. The DNA for the CDR3 is TGTGCCACCCGGACAGGGGGGAGGACCGGGGAGCTGTTTTTT.

The chain employs TRBV11-2 and TRBJ2-7; 7 bases map to TRBD1. Unmatched junction bases numbered 3, after V lost 4 bases and J lost 0 bases. The germline V gene has CDR1 SGHAT and CDR2 FQNNGV. This CDR3 region has 14 residues. Written as DNA, the CDR3 is TGTGCCAGCAGCTGGGACAGTCTCTCCTACGAGCAGTACTTC. Translation: CASSWDSLSYEQYF.

This sequence joins TRBV28 and TRBJ2-5, with 11 bases that match TRBD2. Germline V gene data show CDR1 as MDHEN and CDR2 as SYDVKM. The CDR3 consists of 15 residues. The V gene end was trimmed by 4 bases and the J gene end by 5 bases; junction bases not matched to a gene: 6. The CDR3 here is CASSSLAGGRETQYF. In DNA form, the CDR3 reads TGTGCCAGCAGTTCTCTAGCGGGGGGCAGGGAGACCCAGTACTTC. Full variable domain (remainder filled in from reference TRBV28 and TRBJ2-5): DVKVTQSSRYLVKRTGEKVFLECVQDMDHENMFWYRQDPGLGLRLIYFSYDVKMKEKGDIPEGYSVSREKKERFSLILESASTNQTSMYLCASSSLAGGRETQYFGPGTRLLVL.

The chain carries TRBV2 and TRBJ1-2; D unclear. The CDR3 spans 14 residues. Looked up from germline, CDR1 is SNHLY and CDR2 is FYNNEI. The V gene lost 4 bases and the J gene lost 8 bases, with 17 bases spanning the gap. The DNA of the CDR3 is TGTGCCAGCAGTGTTCGTCCTACTCGAGTCGGCTACACCTTC. This translates into CASSVRPTRVGYTF.

The chain combines TRBV7-9 with TRBJ1-4; possible D gene TRBD1, 6 bases. The CDR3 extends over 15 amino acids. Germline CDR1 reads SEHNR; CDR2 reads FQNEAQ (reference sequence). The ends were cut back, 0 bases at V and 6 bases at J, with 11 bases in the middle. Written as DNA, the CDR3 is TGTGCCAGCAGCTTAGCACAGGGAAGGGATGAAAAACTGTTTTTT. It specifies CASSLAQGRDEKLFF.

This clone came up a few times. This sequence joins TRBV5-6 and TRBJ2-3, with a weak D call TRBD2 (5 bases). Between the trimmed V and J ends, which lost 4 bases and 6 bases, there was a span of 12 bases. The CDR3 extends over 13 amino acids. CDR1 is SGHDT and CDR2 is YYEEEE in the germline V gene. The CDR3 bases are TGTGCCAGCAGCCCGGCCCAGCGGGATACGCAGTATTTT. Amino acids: CASSPAQRDTQYF.

The chain uses TRBV6-1 and TRBJ2-5; D is possibly TRBD2 (5 bases). Germline V lookup: CDR1 MNHNS, CDR2 SASEGT. V was shortened by 1 base and J by 9 bases, with 15 bases between the two germline ends. The CDR3 extends over 14 amino acids. CDR3: CASSEVGREEAQYF. CDR3 nucleotides: TGTGCCAGCAGTGAAGTAGGTCGCGAGGAGGCCCAGTACTTC.

This chain joins TRBV5-4 and TRBJ2-5; 9 nucleotides match TRBD2. Germline trimming cut 1 base from V and 2 bases from J; bases unmatched to any gene: 6. Germline V gene lookup returns CDR1 SGHNT and CDR2 YYREEE (reference sequence). The CDR3 length is 16 residues. As DNA, the CDR3 is TGTGCCAGCAGCTTGTCCGCGCTAGCGGGGCAAGAGACCCAGTACTTC. Encoded protein: CASSLSALAGQETQYF.

In regard to this clone: One junction end disagrees with the germline gene, perhaps due to a read error. The genes are TRBV30 and TRBJ1-4; 7 nucleotides line up with TRBD1. CDR3 length: 15 residues. The germline V gene has CDR1 GTSNPN and CDR2 SVGIG (reference sequence). CDR3 coding DNA: TGTGCCTGGAGTGTACGTACAGGGGCCCTCCACGACCCCGTTTTT. Translating gives CAWSVRTGALHDPVF. The full variable domain, completed using reference TRBV30 and TRBJ1-4, is SQTIHQWPATLVQPVGSPLSLECTVEGTSNPNLYWYRQAAGRGLQLLFYSVGIGQISSEVPQNLSASRPQDRQFILSSKKLLLSDSGFYLCAWSVRTGALHDPVFGSGTQLSVL.

The V and J genes are TRBV30 and TRBJ2-2, with 9 bases fitting TRBD2. Trimming cost V 2 bases and J 7 bases; bases outside gene matches: 14. Germline V gene data show CDR1 as GTSNPN and CDR2 as SVGIG (reference sequence). The CDR3 loop spans 17 amino acids. CDR3 region: CAWSITLAGARGGELFF. CDR3 nucleotides: TGTGCCTGGAGTATTACCTTAGCGGGGGCCAGGGGCGGGGAGCTGTTTTTT.

The chain uses TRBV9 and TRBJ2-1, with D tentatively TRBD2 (5 bases). The CDR3 runs 14 residues. V lost 4 bases, J lost 12 bases, and 20 bases lay in between. CDR1 and CDR2 from the germline V gene are SGDLS and YYNGEE. The CDR3 DNA follows: TGTGCCAGCAGCCCTCCTGGCGGGTCCCGCGGGCAGTTCTTC. It specifies CASSPPGGSRGQFF. The variable domain in full, with the rest retrieved from reference TRBV9 and TRBJ2-1, is DSGVTQTPKHLITATGQRVTLRCSPRSGDLSVYWYQQSLDQGLQFLIQYYNGEERAKGNILERFSAQQFPDLHSELNLSSLELGDSALYFCASSPPGGSRGQFFGPGTRLTVL.

The rearrangement joins TRBV5-1 to TRBJ2-5, with TRBD1 matching over 7 bases. Germline assignment: CDR1 SGHRS and CDR2 YFSETQ. CDR3 length equals 15 residues. The J segment lost 5 bases and the V segment lost 2 bases, leaving 9 bases of the junction unmatched. The CDR3 here is CASSFSTGLIETQYF. CDR3 nucleotide sequence: TGCGCCAGCAGCTTTTCGACAGGGCTCATCGAGACCCAGTACTTC.

This clone came up once. The chain couples TRBV6-6 to TRBJ2-2; 8 nucleotides line up with TRBD1. With 5 bases clipped from V and 4 bases from J, the junction kept 3 bases outside the gene matches. The CDR3 is made up of 14 amino acids. In germline, CDR1 is MNHNY, CDR2 SVGAGI (reference sequence). The CDR3 sequence: CASSADRGTGELFF. Here the CDR3 DNA reads TGTGCCAGCAGTGCCGACAGGGGCACCGGGGAGCTGTTTTTT.

The DNA for the CDR3 is TGTGCCAGCAGTGTCCCGGGTAGCAGCTATGGCTACACCTTC. This gives the protein CASSVPGSSYGYTF. This chain links TRBV25-1 with TRBJ1-2; D is ambiguous. Germline V gene sequence: CDR1 MGHDK, CDR2 SYGVNS. The CDR3 runs 14 residues. Trimming left V 4 bases short and J 4 bases short, with 13 bases between.